This T cell receptor (beta chain) was recorded in a study of CD8+ T cells in alopecia areata (dated by TCRdb to 2016 to 2019). About the full investigation: The treated patients took part in an open-label pilot trial in which moderate-to-severe alopecia areata was treated with oral tofacitinib at 5 to 10 mg twice daily. Tofacitinib was given for 6 to 18 months, followed by 6 months of follow-up off drug to assess delayed response and recurrence. On the human side, TCRbeta sequencing was run on scalp tissue and on sorted CD4+ and CD8+ peripheral blood T cells from healthy controls and from alopecia areata patients with either patchy or totalis/universalis disease. In treated patients, disease severity was measured using the SALT score, which gives the percentage of scalp surface area affected. To study T cell clonal expansion in alopecia areata, the researchers applied high-throughput TCRbeta sequencing to both the C3H/HeJ mouse model and human patients. Tofacitinib-treated patients had biopsies at baseline and at 4 and 24 weeks of treatment, with a later scalp biopsy in several patients. Scalp clonality was compared among normal scalp (n=4), patchy alopecia areata scalp (n=8), and alopecia totalis/universalis scalp (n=8). The RNA source kit depended on sample type: the PAXgene miRNA kit for fixed scalp, the miRNeasy kit for PBMCs, and the RNeasy kit for mouse skin. Amplification of TCRbeta CDR3 regions was done by immunoSEQ multiplex PCR using 35 Vbeta forward primers and 13 Jbeta reverse primers.

The sample's time point, from its label and the paper: 20 to 30 weeks on oral tofacitinib. The sample's treatment or condition label, in plain terms: oral pan-JAK inhibitor, 5-10 mg twice daily. Lesional scalp punch biopsies and peripheral blood were collected from alopecia areata patients. PBMCs were isolated by density centrifugation and stained for CD3, CD4 and CD8, and CD4+ and CD8+ T cells were sorted on a FACSAria. From the germline V gene, CDR1 is SQVTM and CDR2 is ANQGSEA. The CDR3 sequence holds 13 residues, the cysteine and phenylalanine included. Only the CDR3 region is kept as DNA, spanning 39 bases read in frame from base 1. This clone was seen a few times. What antigen it recognizes has not been identified. No much larger clone exists at a distance of one base, and base qualities are not known. Libraries were built with the immunoSEQ multiplex PCR assay. To provide template for TCR sequencing, every sample had RNA extracted and reverse transcribed into cDNA. SuperScript III was used for first-strand cDNA synthesis, primed with a 2:1 mix of oligo-dT and random hexamers. Amplification bias was assessed with a synthetic immune receptor repertoire, and residual bias was removed computationally. The authors' pipeline ran thus. Raw reads were preprocessed to remove errors, and CDR3 was defined by IMGT conventions from the conserved cysteine to phenylalanine. Clonality was computed by normalizing Shannon entropy by log2 of the number of productive unique TCRs and subtracting the result from 1. Scalp TCRbeta sequences were cross-referenced with sorted blood CD4 and CD8 repertoires so that the CD4 or CD8 identity of scalp clones could be inferred. TCRdb re-hosts the immuneACCESS table, in-frame sequences only. Its copies lack some clones; in the studies checked, an unresolved V gene accounts for under half of them, and the cause for the rest is not known. The V and J calls and clone size come from that table; D and trimming were worked out from the DNA. The sample table holds nearly 110,000 clones, of which 84% were seen once. In total, the top ten clones hold under 25% of the sample.

The paper as a whole reports these results and caveats: Lesional scalp, especially in alopecia totalis/universalis, showed higher clonality and more expanded CD8+ clones than normal scalp, suggesting antigenic drive. Many expanded lesional clones persisted in scalp and blood during tofacitinib treatment, which may partly explain relapse after stopping treatment. Because the treated cohort was small and had only one nonresponder, larger studies are needed to examine links between baseline CD8+ expansion and response. Tofacitinib significantly decreased scalp clonality and the number of expanded CD8+ clones among the top 100 scalp clones. Resident alphabeta T cells in normal human skin are also sequenced, complicating scalp TCR repertoire analysis, unlike mouse skin dominated by gammadelta T cells. TCR sequences shared between patients were less clear than in mice, possibly partly because of HLA diversity in the patient population.

Here the sequenced sample was CD8+ T cells sorted from blood, taken at week 24, from a patient treated with tofacitinib. The receptor's source is a human donor with alopecia areata. The rearrangement combines TRBV29-1 with TRBJ2-2; 9 central nucleotides agree with TRBD1. The CDR3 here reads CSAGQGYTGELFF. The nucleotide sequence reads TGCAGTGCGGGACAGGGTTACACCGGGGAGCTGTTTTTT.